Listed here is a single T cell receptor (beta chain). Its antigen is unknown. With 0 bases removed from V and 0 bases from J, the gap between germline ends came to 20 bases. This CDR3 has 18 amino acids. Germline assignment: CDR1 DFQATT and CDR2 SNEGSKA (reference sequence). The data were obtained in a study of T-cell reconstitution after alpha-beta-depleted transplantation in children. Findings and limits, study-wide: One year post-transplant, T-cell counts and diversity were largely derived from T cells produced anew. Some patients' high day-60 TCRbeta diversity was attributed to recipient cells surviving conditioning.

Unique molecular identifiers were used to barcode this TCRbeta library. TCRdb re-called the PCR reads with MiXCR, one entry per CDR3 protein. The data contain under 750,000 distinct CDR3 sequences, more than 20% of them seen just once; the ten biggest clones take up over 12%. This rearrangement joins TRBV20-1 to TRBJ2-5; D is possibly TRBD1 (5 bases). This clonotype was obtained from a boy under two years old who had a stem cell transplant for acute myeloid leukemia, so the T cells may come from the graft donor. The material was PBMCs, mostly from graft donor cells, obtained 360 days after TCRalphabeta/CD19-depleted stem cell transplant. The CDR3 here is CSARDPHAGQMYQETQYF. CDR3 nucleotide sequence: TGCAGTGCTAGAGATCCCCATGCAGGGCAGATGTACCAAGAGACCCAGTACTTC.